One sample yielded the 7 T cell receptor beta chains listed below, sequenced in a study of spatial heterogeneity in lung cancer. As to time point: sample taken at primary tumor resection. Whole RNA came from tumor, nontumor lung or frozen PBMC and was sequenced without being sorted. TCRdb itself ran the 5' RACE reads through MiXCR, one entry per CDR3 protein. The sample consists of over 14,000 distinct CDR3 sequences, 7.9% of them appearing once. The sample consisted of PBMCs, taken at surgery. These receptors all come from a female donor with early-stage non-small cell lung cancer.

This clonotype was seen repeatedly, ten times or more. This rearrangement joins TRBV18 to TRBJ2-7, with 11 bases lining up with TRBD1. CDR1 is KGHSH and CDR2 is LQKENI in the germline V gene. The V gene end was trimmed by 6 bases and the J gene end by 2 bases; junction bases not matched to a gene: 6. The CDR3 runs to 15 residues. CDR3 protein: CASSSGQGGTYEQYF. The CDR3 DNA reads as TGTGCCAGCTCCTCGGGACAGGGGGGCACCTACGAGCAGTACTTC. Using reference TRBV18 and TRBJ2-7 for the parts outside the CDR3, the full variable domain is NAGVMQNPRHLVRRRGQEARLRCSPMKGHSHVYWYRQLPEEGLKFMVYLQKENIIDESGMPKERFSAEFPKEGPSILRIQQVVRGDSAAYFCASSSGQGGTYEQYFGPGTRLTVT.

This clonotype was seen ten or more times. The rearrangement uses TRBV19 and TRBJ2-1, with 7 bases that match TRBD1. The germline V gene has CDR1 LNHDA and CDR2 SQIVND (reference sequence). CDR3 length: 16 amino acids. Trimming removed 7 bases from V and 4 bases from J; junction bases left unmatched: 13. DNA for the CDR3: TGTGCCAGTACGCAACCGGGACAGAAAGCGTACAATGAGCAGTTCTTC. As protein: CASTQPGQKAYNEQFF.

A few counts support this clonotype. This sequence joins TRBV5-1 and TRBJ1-1, with TRBD1 as a possible D gene (5 bases). Germline loops: CDR1 SGHRS, CDR2 YFSETQ. The germline V and J ends were trimmed by 0 bases and 6 bases, with 12 bases remaining between them. The CDR3 is 14 amino acids. This CDR3 is CASSLEAGRSEAFF. In DNA form, the CDR3 reads TGCGCCAGCAGCTTGGAGGCAGGGAGGTCTGAAGCTTTCTTT.

This clonotype was picked up many times. The CDR3 coding sequence is TGTGCCAGCAGCCTTTCCTACACTGAAGCTTTCTTT. Its translation: CASSLSYTEAFF. V is TRBV5-5 and J is TRBJ1-1; D call uncertain. This CDR3 region has 12 residues. Between the trimmed V and J ends, which lost 4 bases and 3 bases, there was a span of 7 bases. From germline, CDR1 is SGHKS and CDR2 YYEKEE (reference sequence).

The chain couples TRBV11-2 to TRBJ2-2; D is undetermined. Germline V gene sequence: CDR1 SGHAT, CDR2 FQNNGV. The CDR3 has 11 residues. Between the trimmed V and J ends, which lost 6 bases and 5 bases, there was a span of 4 bases. CDR3 in DNA: TGTGCCAGCAGGCTGACCGGGGAGCTGTTTTTT. It specifies CASRLTGELFF.

Concerning this clonotype itself: Being one base from a much bigger clone, this may be a read error. This chain joins TRBV21-1 and TRBJ2-1; the D segment call TRBD1 is taken from the table without a DNA check. TRBV21-1 is a pseudogene segment. The CDR3 runs to 15 residues. The CDR3 region is CAARVGGQQFNEQFF. The CDR3, as DNA: TGTGCCGCAAGGGTAGGGGGACAGCAATTCAATGAGCAGTTCTTC.

In regard to this clonotype: This may stem from a read error, because a much larger clone lies one nucleotide away. This chain connects TRBV30 to TRBJ1-6; TRBD1 might be the D (5 bases). CDR1 and CDR2 (germline): GTSNPN, SVGIG (reference sequence). The CDR3 sequence is 17 residues long. V shed 3 bases and J shed 0 bases, with 15 bases lying between them. The CDR3 loop is CAWSLRGADSYNSPLHF. The CDR3 bases are TGTGCCTGGAGCTTGAGGGGCGCCGACTCCTATAATTCACCCCTCCACTTT.